This TCR beta chain derives from a study of CD8+ T cells in alopecia areata. Treatment indicated: oral pan-JAK inhibitor, 5-10 mg twice daily. PBMC-derived CD4+ and CD8+ T cells were sorted. Trimming stripped 5 bases from V and 3 bases from J, with 7 bases between. From germline, CDR1 is GTSNPN and CDR2 SVGIG (reference sequence). This CDR3 has 11 amino acids. Investigators isolated RNA and reverse transcribed it into cDNA to act as the sequencing template. Here immunoSEQ multiplex PCR was the method, and the copy in TCRdb shows in-frame clones only, minus some. The sample records 200,000 to 250,000 clones, approximately 57% being singletons. This clone has more than one count but fewer than ten. Its antigen is not identified. Findings and caveats of the study: Baseline CD8+ expansion's link to response remains uncertain, as there was one nonresponder. Tissue-resident alphabeta T cells belonging to normal skin likewise get sequenced within scalp specimens.

This clonotype originated in a human donor with alopecia areata. J is TRBJ1-1 and V is TRBV30; D unclear. The source material was CD4+ T cells sorted from blood, sampled at week 4, from a patient treated with tofacitinib. CDR3 protein: CAWVKDTEAFF. The CDR3 nucleotides are TGTGCCTGGGTTAAGGACACTGAAGCTTTCTTT.